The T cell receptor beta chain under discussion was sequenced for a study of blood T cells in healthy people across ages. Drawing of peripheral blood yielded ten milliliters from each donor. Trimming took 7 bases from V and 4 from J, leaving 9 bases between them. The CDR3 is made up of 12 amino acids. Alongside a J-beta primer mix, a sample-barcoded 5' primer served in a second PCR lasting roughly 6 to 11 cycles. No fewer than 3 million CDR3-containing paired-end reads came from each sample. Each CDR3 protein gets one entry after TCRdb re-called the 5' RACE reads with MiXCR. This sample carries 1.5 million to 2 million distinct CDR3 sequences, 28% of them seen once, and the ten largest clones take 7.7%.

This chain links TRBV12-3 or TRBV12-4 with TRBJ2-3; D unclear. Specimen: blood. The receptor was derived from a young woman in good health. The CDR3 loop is CASNVQADTQYF. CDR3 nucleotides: TGTGCCAGCAATGTCCAGGCAGATACGCAGTATTTT.